The present T cell receptor (beta chain) was sequenced within a study of tumor-infiltrating lymphocytes in primary liver carcinoma. Study-wide results and limits: Just around 7-24% of top clones spanned all five tumor regions.

This CDR3 is 14 amino acids long. The germline CDR1 and CDR2 sequences are SEHNR and FQNEAQ (reference sequence). On this clonotype itself: The target antigen is unknown. Relative to the germline gene, one junction end is altered; a read error may explain this.

Co-extraction of RNA and DNA was performed on roughly 17-32 mg of unsorted bulk tissue. Separate regions, five per tumor, were sampled. From 500 ng of total RNA, TCR beta-specific cDNA was reverse-transcribed using a constant-region primer. Construction of TCR beta libraries relied on three successive nested multiplex PCR rounds employing slightly modified ARM-PCR. Amplification in the first two PCR rounds was performed using TRBV1-TRBV30 forward primers and a C-beta reverse primer for 10 cycles each. MiXCR was run by TCRdb on the multiplex PCR reads, yielding one entry per CDR3 protein. This sample has 20,000 to 25,000 distinct CDR3 sequences, with approximately 80% found just once.

V and J are TRBV7-9 and TRBJ1-2; no firm D call. The sample comprised liver tumor tissue from sampling region 2. As to subset: tumor region T2, inferior pole. This TCR was sampled from a woman under 40 with primary liver carcinoma and hepatitis B virus infection. CDR3 amino acids: CASNADSGNYDYTF. The CDR3 DNA sequence: TGTGCCAGCAATGCGGATTCGGGTAACTATGACTACACCTTC.